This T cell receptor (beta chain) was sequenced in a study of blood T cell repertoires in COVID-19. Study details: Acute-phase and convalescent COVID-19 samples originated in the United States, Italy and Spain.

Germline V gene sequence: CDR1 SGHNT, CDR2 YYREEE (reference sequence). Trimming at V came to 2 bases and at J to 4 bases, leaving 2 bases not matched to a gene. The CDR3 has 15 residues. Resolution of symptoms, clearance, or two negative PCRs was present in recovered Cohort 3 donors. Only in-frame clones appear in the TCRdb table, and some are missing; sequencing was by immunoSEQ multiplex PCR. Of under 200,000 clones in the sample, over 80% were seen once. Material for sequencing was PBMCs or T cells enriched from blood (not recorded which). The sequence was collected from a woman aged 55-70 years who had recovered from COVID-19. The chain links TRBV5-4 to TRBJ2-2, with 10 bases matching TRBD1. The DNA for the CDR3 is TGTGCCAGCAGCTTAGGGACAGGGGCCACCGGGGAGCTGTTTTTT. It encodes CASSLGTGATGELFF.